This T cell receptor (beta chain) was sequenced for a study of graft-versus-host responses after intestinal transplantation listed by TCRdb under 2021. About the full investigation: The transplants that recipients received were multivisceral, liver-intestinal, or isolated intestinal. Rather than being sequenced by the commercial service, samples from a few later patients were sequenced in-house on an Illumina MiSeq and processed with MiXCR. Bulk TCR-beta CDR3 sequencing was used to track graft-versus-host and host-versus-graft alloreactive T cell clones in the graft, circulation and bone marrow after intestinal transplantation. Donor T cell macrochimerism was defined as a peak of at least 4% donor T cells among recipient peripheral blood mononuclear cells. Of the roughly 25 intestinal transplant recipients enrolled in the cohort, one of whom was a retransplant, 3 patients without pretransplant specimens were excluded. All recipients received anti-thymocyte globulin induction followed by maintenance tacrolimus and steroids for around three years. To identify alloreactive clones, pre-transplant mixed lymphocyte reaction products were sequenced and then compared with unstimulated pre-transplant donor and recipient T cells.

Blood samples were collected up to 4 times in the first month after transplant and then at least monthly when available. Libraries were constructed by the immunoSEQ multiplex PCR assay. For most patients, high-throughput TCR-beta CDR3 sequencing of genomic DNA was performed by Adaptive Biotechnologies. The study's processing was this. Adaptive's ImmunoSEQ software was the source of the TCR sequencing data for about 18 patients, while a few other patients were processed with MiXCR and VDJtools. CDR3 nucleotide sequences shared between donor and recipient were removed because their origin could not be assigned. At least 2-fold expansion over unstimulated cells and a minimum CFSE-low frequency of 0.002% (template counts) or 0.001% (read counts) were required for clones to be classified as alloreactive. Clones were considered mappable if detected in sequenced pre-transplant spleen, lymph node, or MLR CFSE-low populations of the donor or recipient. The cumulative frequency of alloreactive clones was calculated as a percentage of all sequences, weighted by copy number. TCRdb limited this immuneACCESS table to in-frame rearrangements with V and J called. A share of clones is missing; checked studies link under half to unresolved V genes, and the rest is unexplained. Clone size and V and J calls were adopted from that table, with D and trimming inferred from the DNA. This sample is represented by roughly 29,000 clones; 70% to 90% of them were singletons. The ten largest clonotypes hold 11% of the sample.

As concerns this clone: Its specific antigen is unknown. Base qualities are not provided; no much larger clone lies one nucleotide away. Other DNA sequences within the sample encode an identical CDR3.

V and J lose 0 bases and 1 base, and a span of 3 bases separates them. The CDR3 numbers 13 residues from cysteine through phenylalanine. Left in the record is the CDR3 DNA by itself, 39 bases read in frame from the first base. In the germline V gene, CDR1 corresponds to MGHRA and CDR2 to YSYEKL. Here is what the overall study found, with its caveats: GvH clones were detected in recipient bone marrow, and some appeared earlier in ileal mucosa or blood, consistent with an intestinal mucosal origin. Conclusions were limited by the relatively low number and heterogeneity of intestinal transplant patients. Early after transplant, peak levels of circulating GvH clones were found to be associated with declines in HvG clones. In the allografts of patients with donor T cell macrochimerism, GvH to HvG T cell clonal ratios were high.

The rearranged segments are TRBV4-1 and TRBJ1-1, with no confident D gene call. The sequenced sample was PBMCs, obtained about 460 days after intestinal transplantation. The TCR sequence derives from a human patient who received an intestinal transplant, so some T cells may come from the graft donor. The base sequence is TGCGCCAGCAGCCAAGATAAGAACACTGAAGCTTTCTTT. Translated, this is CASSQDKNTEAFF.